The 27 T cell receptor beta chains below come from one sample, sequenced in a study of T cell responses to AZD1222 COVID-19 vaccine. Some clones are missing from TCRdb's copy, which holds only in-frame ones; the method was immunoSEQ multiplex PCR. Of approximately 110,000 clones listed, roughly 87% are singletons. Here the sequenced sample was peripheral blood, taken 28 days after the second AZD1222 dose. These receptors originate from an adult who received the AZD1222 COVID-19 vaccine.

This sequence joins TRBV9 and TRBJ1-6; D not certain. V lost 1 base, J lost 6 bases, and 14 bases lay in between. Germline CDR1 and CDR2: SGDLS and YYNGEE. The CDR3 sequence is 16 residues long. The DNA of the CDR3 is TGTGCCAGCAGCGTAATGGCGGAACAGATTAATTCACCCCTCCACTTT. It codes for CASSVMAEQINSPLHF.

Only a few counts were recorded for this clone. The V call is TRBV5-1, the J call TRBJ2-3; 7 positions match TRBD1. This CDR3 is built from 17 residues. The germline CDR1 and CDR2 sequences are SGHRS and YFSETQ. Trimming removed 2 bases from V and 5 bases from J; junction bases left unmatched: 14. The CDR3 nucleotides read TGCGCCAGCAGCTTCTTTTGGAGACAGGGTAGTGGAGATACGCAGTATTTT. Protein: CASSFFWRQGSGDTQYF.

The CDR3 coding sequence is TGCGCCAGCAGCCTACTAGCGGGAGGGCCCTACGAGCAGTACTTC. Translated, it gives CASSLLAGGPYEQYF. V gene TRBV5-1 combines with J gene TRBJ2-7; 13 nucleotides line up with TRBD2. The V gene's germline CDR1 is SGHRS and CDR2 YFSETQ. The CDR3 extends over 15 amino acids. Germline trimming cut 4 bases from V and 2 bases from J; bases unmatched to any gene: 3. Filled out from reference TRBV5-1 and TRBJ2-7, the complete variable domain reads KAGVTQTPRYLIKTRGQQVTLSCSPISGHRSVSWYQQTPGQGLQFLFEYFSETQRNKGNFPGRFSGRQFSNSRSEMNVSTLELGDSALYLCASSLLAGGPYEQYFGPGTRLTVT.

This sequence joins TRBV5-5 and TRBJ1-5; no reliable D call. Germline-derived CDR1 and CDR2 are SGHKS and YYEKEE (reference sequence). The CDR3 sequence is 14 residues long. Trimming left V 7 bases short and J 5 bases short, with 16 bases between. CDR3 protein: CASRHGITDQPQHF. CDR3 in DNA: TGTGCCAGCCGACATGGGATAACCGATCAGCCCCAGCATTTT.

This clone was recorded a few times. V and J are TRBV7-9 and TRBJ1-4, with no clear D. V was trimmed by 5 bases and J by 8 bases, leaving 12 bases between them. This CDR3 contains 13 residues. CDR1 and CDR2 from the germline V gene are SEHNR and FQNEAQ (reference sequence). Written as DNA, the CDR3 is TGTGCCAGCAGCCCCCCCGGGAAAGAAAAACTGTTTTTT. Translation gives CASSPPGKEKLFF.

The chain couples TRBV5-1 to TRBJ2-1; the match to TRBD2 covers 9 bases. This CDR3 is built from 17 residues. Germline V gene data show CDR1 as SGHRS and CDR2 as YFSETQ. Trimming cost V 1 base and J 2 bases; bases outside gene matches: 7. This CDR3 is CASSLWSSGTTYNEQFF. In DNA form, the CDR3 reads TGCGCCAGCAGCTTGTGGTCTAGCGGGACAACCTACAATGAGCAGTTCTTC.

The chain recombines TRBV28 with TRBJ2-4; 8 positions match TRBD2. This CDR3 is 16 amino acids long. Germline values: CDR1 MDHEN, CDR2 SYDVKM. V shed 5 bases, J shed 0 bases, and the junction held 6 bases outside the gene matches. This CDR3 reads CASSNLAGIAKNIQYF. The CDR3 bases are TGTGCCAGCAGTAACCTAGCGGGTATAGCCAAAAACATTCAGTACTTC.

This clone has a single count. The gene calls are TRBV7-2 and TRBJ1-5, with D possibly being TRBD1 (5 bases). Deletions cut 5 bases from V and 6 bases from J, with 17 bases between. This CDR3 contains 15 residues. CDR1 is SGHTA and CDR2 is FQGNSA in the germline V gene. The CDR3 spells CASSTSGTGGQPQHF. The CDR3 region has the DNA TGTGCCAGCAGCACCTCCGGGACCGGTGGTCAGCCCCAGCATTTT.

This clone has a single count. The chain is built from TRBV28 and TRBJ1-5, with 9 bases fitting TRBD1. Per germline, CDR1 MDHEN and CDR2 SYDVKM. J was trimmed by 6 bases and V by 7 bases; bases with no gene match: 7. CDR3 length equals 14 residues. The CDR3 nucleotides are TGTGCCAGCACCTCCGGGACAGGGATTCAGCCCCAGCATTTT. Translating gives CASTSGTGIQPQHF.

This sequence joins TRBV19 and TRBJ1-1, with D perhaps TRBD1 (5 bases). Between the trimmed V and J ends, which lost 7 bases and 11 bases, there was a span of 17 bases. The CDR3 has 12 amino acids. Germline-derived CDR1 and CDR2 are LNHDA and SQIVND (reference sequence). The CDR3 region has the DNA TGTGCCAGTAATGACAGAGGCCTTTCGGCTTTCTTT. The encoded protein is CASNDRGLSAFF.

This sequence joins TRBV6-5 and TRBJ1-5; 8 positions agree with TRBD1. The V segment lost 6 bases and the J segment 4 bases; nucleotides outside the gene matches: 8. Germline assignment: CDR1 MNHEY and CDR2 SVGAGI. The CDR3 contains 15 residues. The CDR3 reads CASREDRDPNQPQHF. The CDR3 nucleotides are TGTGCCAGCAGAGAGGACAGGGACCCAAATCAGCCCCAGCATTTT.

The chain joins TRBV15 to TRBJ2-2; 10 bases are a match to TRBD1. The length of the CDR3 is 15 residues. Trimming removed 5 bases from V and 8 bases from J; junction bases left unmatched: 8. CDR1 is LNHNV, CDR2 YYDKDF, per germline (reference sequence). In DNA form, the CDR3 reads TGTGCCACCAGCCTCCATGACAGGGGGCGTGGGGAGCTGTTTTTT. Encoded protein: CATSLHDRGRGELFF. The variable domain in full, completed from reference TRBV15 and TRBJ2-2, reads DAMVIQNPRYQVTQFGKPVTLSCSQTLNHNVMYWYQQKSSQAPKLLFHYYDKDFNNEADTPDNFQSRRPNTSFCFLDIRSPGLGDTAMYLCATSLHDRGRGELFFGEGSRLTVL.

The CDR3 DNA sequence: TGCGCCAGCAGCTTACTAGGCAATGAGCAGTTCTTC. Its translation is CASSLLGNEQFF. The chain couples TRBV5-1 to TRBJ2-1, with D possibly matching TRBD2 (5 bases). Trimming took off 2 bases at V and 6 bases at J, with 6 bases between the two ends. The CDR3 is 12 residues long. Looked up from germline, CDR1 is SGHRS and CDR2 is YFSETQ.

The chain is built from TRBV5-4 and TRBJ2-1, with TRBD2 identical over 8 bases. The CDR3 runs 15 residues. Trimming took 4 bases from V and 9 from J; bases not matched to a gene: 12. Germline V CDR1 and CDR2: SGHNT, YYREEE (reference sequence). The CDR3 DNA is TGTGCCAGCAGCCTGGATGAGACTAGCGTGACTGAGCAGTTCTTC. Amino acids: CASSLDETSVTEQFF.

The chain is built from TRBV10-3 and TRBJ2-5, with 7 bases identical to TRBD1. The CDR3 covers 15 residues. V trimming: 6 bases; J trimming: 0 bases; junction bases outside the gene matches: 7. Germline lookup yields CDR1 ENHRY and CDR2 SYGVKD. The CDR3 DNA sequence: TGTGCCATCAGCCTGGGACAGAGGTACCAAGAGACCCAGTACTTC. Translated, it gives CAISLGQRYQETQYF.

The V gene is TRBV6-6, the J gene TRBJ2-7, with TRBD2 identical over 9 bases. CDR3 length: 15 residues. Germline values: CDR1 MNHNY, CDR2 SVGAGI (reference sequence). V lost 7 bases and J lost 5; bases outside the gene matches: 12. The CDR3 loop reads CASMDRGRAENEQYF. DNA of the CDR3: TGTGCCAGCATGGATCGCGGGAGGGCCGAAAACGAGCAGTACTTC.

The rearrangement uses TRBV7-9 and TRBJ2-3; D unclear. The CDR3 loop spans 15 amino acids. The V gene's germline CDR1 is SEHNR and CDR2 FQNEAQ (reference sequence). V was trimmed by 5 bases and J by 6 bases, leaving 18 bases between them. CDR3 DNA sequence: TGTGCCAGCAGCCCCCGGGCGGTAGGTGAGGATACGCAGTATTTT. Protein: CASSPRAVGEDTQYF.

This clone was seen a single time. The chain joins TRBV5-4 to TRBJ2-5; D not certain. The CDR3 runs 13 residues. Trimming left V 4 bases short and J 1 base short, with 8 bases between. CDR1 and CDR2 from the germline V gene are SGHNT and YYREEE (reference sequence). The CDR3 nucleotides read TGTGCCAGCAGCAGCCCCCCCCAAGAGACCCAGTACTTC. It specifies CASSSPPQETQYF.

In its sample, this clone was seen a few times. This chain joins TRBV4-2 and TRBJ2-7; D gene ambiguous. The CDR3 covers 13 residues. With 0 bases removed from V and 3 bases from J, the gap between germline ends came to 6 bases. Germline CDR1 LGHNA, CDR2 YNFKEQ. CDR3 residues: CASSQDLRYEQYF. CDR3 coding DNA: TGTGCCAGCAGCCAAGACCTTCGCTACGAGCAGTACTTC.

The chain uses TRBV30 and TRBJ1-1; D gene unclear. The CDR3 has 13 residues. Trimming took 4 bases from V and 0 from J, leaving 9 bases between them. The V gene's germline CDR1 is GTSNPN and CDR2 SVGIG (reference sequence). The CDR3 protein is CAWKGTVNTEAFF. CDR3 nucleotide sequence: TGTGCCTGGAAGGGTACGGTGAACACTGAAGCTTTCTTT.

This sequence joins TRBV30 and TRBJ2-1; D may be TRBD2 (6 bases). Looked up from germline, CDR1 is GTSNPN and CDR2 is SVGIG (reference sequence). V lost 5 bases, J lost 5 bases, and 13 bases lay in between. The CDR3 loop spans 13 amino acids. This CDR3 reads CAWARDFHNEQFF. The CDR3 DNA reads as TGTGCCTGGGCCCGGGACTTTCACAATGAGCAGTTCTTC. Combining the CDR3 with reference TRBV30 and TRBJ2-1 gives the whole variable domain SQTIHQWPATLVQPVGSPLSLECTVEGTSNPNLYWYRQAAGRGLQLLFYSVGIGQISSEVPQNLSASRPQDRQFILSSKKLLLSDSGFYLCAWARDFHNEQFFGPGTRLTVL.

This chain links TRBV5-1 with TRBJ1-1, with a weak D call TRBD1 (6 bases). Trimming removed 0 bases from V and 4 bases from J, with 13 bases in between. Germline CDR1 and CDR2: SGHRS and YFSETQ. The CDR3 runs to 15 residues. The CDR3 DNA is TGCGCCAGCAGCTTGGACCTACAGGGACCCACTGAAGCTTTCTTT. Protein: CASSLDLQGPTEAFF.

This clone was counted once. The rearrangement joins TRBV6-1 to TRBJ2-7; tentative D call: TRBD2 (5 bases). This CDR3 is 15 amino acids long. The V and J ends lost 2 bases and 2 bases respectively, with 13 bases between them. The germline V gene encodes CDR1 MNHNS and CDR2 SASEGT. CDR3 sequence reads: CASSEQVAFAYEQYF. CDR3 DNA sequence: TGTGCCAGCAGTGAACAGGTAGCGTTTGCCTACGAGCAGTACTTC.

The rearrangement uses TRBV11-2 and TRBJ2-7, with D perhaps matching TRBD2 (6 bases). The V end was cut by 3 bases, the J end by 3 bases, with 15 bases between. Germline values: CDR1 SGHAT, CDR2 FQNNGV. The CDR3 has 15 amino acids. CDR3 in amino acids: CASSLEAGDFYEQYF. The CDR3 DNA reads as TGTGCCAGCAGCTTGGAAGCGGGCGACTTCTACGAGCAGTACTTC.

The chain has TRBV6-6 and TRBJ1-2; 7 bases are shared with TRBD1. J gave up 10 bases and V 5 bases, and 10 bases lay outside the gene matches. The length of the CDR3 is 13 residues. The germline gives CDR1 MNHNY, CDR2 SVGAGI (reference sequence). CDR3 sequence (DNA): TGTGCCAGCAGTGTCCGGGACAGAGCCTACTACACCTTC. This gives the protein CASSVRDRAYYTF.

This chain links TRBV2 with TRBJ1-3; D unclear. Germline lookup yields CDR1 SNHLY and CDR2 FYNNEI. V gave up 8 bases and J gave up 1 base, with 0 bases separating them. CDR3 length equals 10 residues. DNA for the CDR3: TGTGCCAGCTCTGGAAACACCATATATTTT. Its translation: CASSGNTIYF.

The sample holds a few counts of this clone. The chain joins TRBV10-3 to TRBJ1-6; tentative D call: TRBD1 (6 bases). Per germline, CDR1 ENHRY and CDR2 SYGVKD. Trimming cost V 5 bases and J 9 bases, with 14 bases left between them. CDR3 length: 14 amino acids. The CDR3 sequence: CAISSEGGSSPLHF. CDR3 bases: TGTGCCATCAGTTCCGAAGGGGGATCTTCACCCCTCCACTTT.